This T cell receptor (beta chain) comes out of a study of shared clonotypes between healthy human individuals. A note on this clone: Its antigen remains unidentified.

Donors comprised only Caucasian adults living in Nashville, Tennessee. Study observations and caveats: Generally, naive subsets came out with larger estimated richness than memory subsets. Against clonotypes common to all four donors, non-shared ones had lower generation probabilities.

V was clipped by 5 bases and J by 4 bases; unmatched bases: 6. The CDR3 contains 14 residues. The V gene's germline CDR1 is SGHTA and CDR2 FQGNSA. TCRdb's copy holds only in-frame clones and misses some; the assay was immunoSEQ multiplex PCR. The sample contains about a million clones, approximately 80% of which appear only once. The chain joins TRBV7-2 to TRBJ1-2, with 8 bases matching TRBD1. The sample consisted of memory CD4+ T cells from PBMCs. Subset: CD45RA-negative fraction. The sequence derives from a man aged 18 to 35 in good health. Some clones in this sample may be carry-over from other donors' samples. CDR3 nucleotides: TGTGCCAGCAGCAGCGGGGACAGGCGCTATGGCTACACCTTC. Its protein product is CASSSGDRRYGYTF.